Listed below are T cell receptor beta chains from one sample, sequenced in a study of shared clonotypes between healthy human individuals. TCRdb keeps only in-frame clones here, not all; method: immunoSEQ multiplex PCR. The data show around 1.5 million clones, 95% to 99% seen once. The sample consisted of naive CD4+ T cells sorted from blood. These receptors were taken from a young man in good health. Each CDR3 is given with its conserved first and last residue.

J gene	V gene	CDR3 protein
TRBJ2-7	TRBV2	CASSGGQGFSYEQYF
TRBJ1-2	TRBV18	CASSPITDRPNYGYTF
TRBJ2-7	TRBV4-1	CASSQAVGEQYF
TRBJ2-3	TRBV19	CASSRLAAPTDTQYF
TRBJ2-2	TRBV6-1	CASSGMVGGRGTGELFF
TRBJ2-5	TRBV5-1	CASSPGTVQETQYF
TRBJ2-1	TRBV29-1	CSVVGEGSYNEQFF
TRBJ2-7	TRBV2	CASSGQGLYEQYF
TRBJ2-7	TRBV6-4	CASSGLAGVYEQYF
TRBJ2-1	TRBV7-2	CASSLVGGYNEQFF
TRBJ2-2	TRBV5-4	CASRRMASRNTGELFF
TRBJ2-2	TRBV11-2	CASRAGLRDGELFF
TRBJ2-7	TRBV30	CAWSVGPSGRGSYEQYF
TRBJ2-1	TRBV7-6	CASSLAPRGRDNEQFF
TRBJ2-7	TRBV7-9	CASSLRGGGTSTYEQYF
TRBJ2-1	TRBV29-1	CSGRDRENPVYNEQFF
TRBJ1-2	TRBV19	CASAIEWGDGGYTF
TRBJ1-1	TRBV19	CASSIGQGNTEAFF
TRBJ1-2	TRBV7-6	CASSATGLGYTF
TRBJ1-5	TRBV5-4	CASSSKGVSNQPQHF
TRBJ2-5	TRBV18	CASSPLVQETQYF
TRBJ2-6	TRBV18	CASSPMAAAGANVLTF
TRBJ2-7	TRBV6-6	CASSYGRGSYEQYF
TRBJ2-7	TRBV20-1	CSASHEQYF
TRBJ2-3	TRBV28	CASSSSDSTDTQYF
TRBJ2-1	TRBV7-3	CASSFSGTSEQFF
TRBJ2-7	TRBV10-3	CAISESVRTSGRVYEQYF
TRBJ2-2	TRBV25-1	CASSELGTVTGELFF
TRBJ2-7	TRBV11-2	CASSLRGGYEQYF
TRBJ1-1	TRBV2	CASSAGTNTEAFF
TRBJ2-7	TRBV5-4	CASSRGAYEQYF
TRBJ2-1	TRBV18	CASSKQGYEQFF
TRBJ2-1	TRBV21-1	CASSKAQRFLEGDEQFF
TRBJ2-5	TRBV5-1	CASSPDRGYQETQYF
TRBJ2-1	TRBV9	CASSVGTARRGQFF
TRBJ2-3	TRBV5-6	CASSLRRDLPTDTQYF
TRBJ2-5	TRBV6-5	CASRAVQETQYF
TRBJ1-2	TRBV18	CASSSELQPLPRYGYTF
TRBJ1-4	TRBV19	CASSINEGRRTATNEKLFF
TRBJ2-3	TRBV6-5	CASSYGGLAGGDPQYF
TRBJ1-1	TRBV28	CASMGQQVTEAFF
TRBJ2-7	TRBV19	CASSLGEAYEQYF